The 4 T cell receptor beta chains in this list originate from one sample, sequenced in a study of monozygotic twins with inflammatory bowel disease. Reprocessing the 5' RACE reads, TCRdb reports a single entry for every CDR3 protein and omits DNA. This repertoire comprises roughly 160,000 distinct CDR3 sequences; its ten largest clones make up 2.4%. Sequenced sample: blood. These receptor sequences come from a human donor with ulcerative colitis or Crohn's disease, or a healthy co-twin of an affected twin (not recorded which).

This sequence joins TRBV7-2 and TRBJ2-5; TCRdb gives TRBD1 as the D gene, but with no DNA this cannot be confirmed. Looked up from germline, CDR1 is SGHTA and CDR2 is FQGNSA. This CDR3 comprises 15 residues. This CDR3 reads CASSFPGTPQETQYF.

The V call is TRBV18, the J call TRBJ1-6; the TRBD1 assignment by TCRdb is unverifiable without DNA. The CDR3 length is 14 residues. Germline V gene data show CDR1 as KGHSH and CDR2 as LQKENI. This CDR3 is CASSPTDRGSPLHF. The whole variable domain, filled in from reference TRBV18 and TRBJ1-6, reads NAGVMQNPRHLVRRRGQEARLRCSPMKGHSHVYWYRQLPEEGLKFMVYLQKENIIDESGMPKERFSAEFPKEGPSILRIQQVVRGDSAAYFCASSPTDRGSPLHFGNGTRLTVT.

The gene calls are TRBV28 and TRBJ2-1; TCRdb selects TRBD1, and the lack of DNA leaves this call unchecked. The CDR3 consists of 13 residues. Germline CDR1 is MDHEN and CDR2 is SYDVKM. CDR3 residues: CASSFGGLGKEFF. Full variable domain (rest looked up from reference TRBV28 and TRBJ2-1): DVKVTQSSRYLVKRTGEKVFLECVQDMDHENMFWYRQDPGLGLRLIYFSYDVKMKEKGDIPEGYSVSREKKERFSLILESASTNQTSMYLCASSFGGLGKEFFGPGTRLTVL.

The gene calls are TRBV9 and TRBJ2-1; lacking DNA, the TRBD2 call made by TCRdb goes unchecked. The CDR3 sequence is 16 residues long. Per the germline V gene, CDR1 is SGDLS and CDR2 is YYNGEE. The CDR3 protein is CASSVELAGTYNEQFF. The whole variable domain, filled in from reference TRBV9 and TRBJ2-1, reads DSGVTQTPKHLITATGQRVTLRCSPRSGDLSVYWYQQSLDQGLQFLIQYYNGEERAKGNILERFSAQQFPDLHSELNLSSLELGDSALYFCASSVELAGTYNEQFFGPGTRLTVL.